These 19 T cell receptor beta chains originate from one sample sequenced in a study of blood T cell repertoires in COVID-19. The assay was immunoSEQ multiplex PCR, and TCRdb's table has in-frame clones only and misses some. Of around 200,000 clones detected, less than 85% appear once; the ten largest clones hold less than 7%. What was sequenced was peripheral blood. These TCRs come from a woman aged 65 to 85 with acute or convalescent COVID-19.

This sequence joins TRBV28 and TRBJ1-6; D ambiguous. The CDR3 covers 16 residues. Germline V gene lookup returns CDR1 MDHEN and CDR2 SYDVKM. V was pared by 7 bases and J by 4 bases, with 17 bases between. The CDR3 nucleotides are TGTGCCAGCAAACCCGCGGGAAGTGGGTATAATTCACCCCTCCACTTT. Residues: CASKPAGSGYNSPLHF.

The J gene is TRBJ2-1, the V gene TRBV7-2; TRBD2 matches 11 bases. The CDR3 consists of 17 residues. Germline-derived CDR1 and CDR2 are SGHTA and FQGNSA. The V and J ends lost 5 bases and 4 bases, in that order; junction bases with no gene match: 10. The CDR3 DNA reads TGTGCCAGCAGCCTGCACCCCGGGACTAGCGGATACAATGAGCAGTTCTTC. This sequence encodes CASSLHPGTSGYNEQFF.

This clone was observed once. The CDR3: CASSLARWETQYF. CDR3 nucleotide sequence: TGTGCCAGCAGCTTAGCGCGATGGGAGACCCAGTACTTC. The genes are TRBV7-6 and TRBJ2-5, with D hard to call. The CDR3 has 13 amino acids. Germline CDR1 SGHVS, CDR2 FNYEAQ. V was trimmed by 0 bases and J by 5 bases, leaving 7 bases between them.

This chain uses TRBV10-2 with TRBJ2-1; possibly TRBD2 for D (6 bases). V dropped 2 bases and J dropped 6 bases, with 23 bases sitting between them. Germline V lookup: CDR1 WSHSY, CDR2 SAAADI. The CDR3 extends over 18 amino acids. The CDR3 DNA reads TGCGCCAGCAGTGAGGCCCCCGGAGGTAGCGGAATGCCCAATGAGCAGTTCTTC. It is translated as CASSEAPGGSGMPNEQFF.

The CDR3 spells CATRPGGEETQYF. In DNA form, the CDR3 reads TGTGCCACCCGACCCGGAGGGGAAGAGACCCAGTACTTC. V and J are TRBV7-2 and TRBJ2-5; weak D call: TRBD2 (6 bases). V dropped 10 bases and J dropped 3 bases, with 15 bases sitting between them. The CDR3 is made up of 13 amino acids. CDR1 is SGHTA, CDR2 FQGNSA, per germline.

The J gene is TRBJ2-6, the V gene TRBV11-3; TRBD1 matches 10 bases. V trimming: 5 bases; J trimming: 0 bases; junction bases outside the gene matches: 4. There are 17 residues in the CDR3. Germline V gene lookup returns CDR1 SGHNT and CDR2 YENEEA. The CDR3 DNA reads TGTGCCAGCAGCCCCAGGACAGGGGGCTCTGGGGCCAACGTCCTGACTTTC. Residues: CASSPRTGGSGANVLTF.

The chain carries TRBV6-1 and TRBJ1-2; D gene unclear. The ends were cut back, 3 bases at V and 7 bases at J, with 3 bases in the middle. Germline loops: CDR1 MNHNS, CDR2 SASEGT. This CDR3 contains 10 residues. Here the CDR3 reads CASSDVGYTF. CDR3 DNA sequence: TGTGCCAGCAGTGACGTTGGCTACACCTTC.

This clone was seen just once. The sample contains more than one DNA sequence encoding this CDR3. The chain employs TRBV7-2 and TRBJ2-5; 7 bases are shared with TRBD1. CDR1 and CDR2 (germline): SGHTA, FQGNSA. The junction had 4 bases not matched to a gene; V was cut back by 5 bases and J by 1 base. The CDR3 is made up of 14 amino acids. CDR3 residues: CASSPDRAQETQYF. CDR3 DNA sequence: TGTGCCAGCAGCCCCGACAGGGCCCAAGAGACCCAGTACTTC.

The chain couples TRBV4-2 to TRBJ2-2, with 8 nucleotides matching TRBD1. CDR3 length: 16 amino acids. V trimming: 0 bases; J trimming: 0 bases; junction bases outside the gene matches: 0. Germline CDR1 reads LGHNA; CDR2 reads YNFKEQ. This CDR3 is CASSQEQGANTGELFF. The CDR3 DNA reads TGTGCCAGCAGCCAAGAACAGGGGGCGAACACCGGGGAGCTGTTTTTT.

This chain links TRBV11-2 with TRBJ2-3; TRBD2 is a possible D gene (6 bases). Germline V gives CDR1 SGHAT, CDR2 FQNNGV. There are 18 residues in the CDR3. V lost 5 bases, J lost 4 bases, and 25 bases lay in between. For the CDR3, the DNA is TGTGCCAGCAGCCGCCTTCCCTTCACGACGGGAGTACCAGATACGCAGTATTTT. This sequence encodes CASSRLPFTTGVPDTQYF.

The CDR3 coding sequence is TGTGCCAGCAGCTCCACAGGAAACCAAGAGACCCAGTACTTC. It translates to CASSSTGNQETQYF. The chain has TRBV11-2 and TRBJ2-5; perhaps TRBD1 as D (5 bases). Trimming left V 4 bases short and J 0 bases short, with 9 bases between. CDR1 SGHAT and CDR2 FQNNGV come from the germline V gene. CDR3 length: 14 residues.

This chain joins TRBV2 and TRBJ1-5; maybe TRBD1 (5 bases). Between the trimmed V and J ends, which lost 9 bases and 4 bases, there was a span of 13 bases. Germline V CDR1 and CDR2: SNHLY, FYNNEI. This CDR3 has 13 residues. CDR3 amino acids: CASSRGPNQPQHF. As DNA, the CDR3 is TGTGCCAGTTCAAGGGGCCCAAATCAGCCCCAGCATTTT.

This chain links TRBV5-1 with TRBJ2-7; TRBD1 aligns across 10 bases. CDR1 and CDR2 (germline): SGHRS, YFSETQ. The V gene end was trimmed by 5 bases and the J gene end by 2 bases; junction bases not matched to a gene: 7. The CDR3 runs to 15 residues. CDR3 DNA: TGCGCCAGCAGTTCTTCCGGGACAGGGGCCTACGAGCAGTACTTC. It codes for CASSSSGTGAYEQYF.

The rearrangement links TRBV4-1 to TRBJ2-3; weak D call: TRBD2 (5 bases). V was shortened by 3 bases and J by 4 bases, with 17 bases between the two germline ends. There are 16 residues in the CDR3. CDR1 MGHRA and CDR2 YSYEKL come from the germline V gene. The CDR3 sequence: CASSQRASAEPDTQYF. The CDR3 bases are TGCGCCAGCAGCCAGAGGGCCTCAGCAGAACCAGATACGCAGTATTTT.

The chain has TRBV5-4 and TRBJ2-1; D is possibly TRBD2 (6 bases). The CDR3 spans 15 residues. The germline CDR1 and CDR2 sequences are SGHNT and YYREEE (reference sequence). V was trimmed by 3 bases and J by 4 bases, leaving 14 bases between them. The CDR3 region has the DNA TGTGCCAGCAGCTCACCGGGACTCCCATACAATGAGCAGTTCTTC. It translates to CASSSPGLPYNEQFF.

The chain links TRBV7-5 to TRBJ1-1. TRBV7-5 is a pseudogene. There are 14 residues in the CDR3. The CDR3 nucleotides read TGTGCCAGAAGCTTAGTGGGGAGTGGTGATGAAGCTTTCTTT. Translation gives CARSLVGSGDEAFF.

V and J are TRBV11-2 and TRBJ1-6; D is ambiguous. Trimming removed 0 bases from V and 14 bases from J, with 8 bases in between. Germline CDR1 and CDR2: SGHAT and FQNNGV. The CDR3 extends over 12 amino acids. Here the CDR3 reads CASSLESSSLHF. Here the CDR3 DNA reads TGTGCCAGCAGCTTAGAGTCGTCTTCCCTCCACTTT.

The V and J genes are TRBV24-1 and TRBJ2-7, with TRBD1 matching over 9 bases. This CDR3 comprises 16 residues. V shed 3 bases, J shed 4 bases, and the junction held 9 bases outside the gene matches. CDR1 KGHDR and CDR2 SFDVKD come from the germline V gene. Here the CDR3 DNA reads TGTGCCACCAGTGATCATGAGTGGGACAGGGATTACGAGCAGTACTTC. Protein sequence: CATSDHEWDRDYEQYF.

The J gene is TRBJ1-2, the V gene TRBV18; unclear D gene. The CDR3 is made up of 15 amino acids. Trimming took 0 bases from V and 1 from J, leaving 9 bases between them. The germline V gene encodes CDR1 KGHSH and CDR2 LQKENI. CDR3 region: CASSPPIGLNYGYTF. The CDR3 region has the DNA TGTGCCAGCTCACCACCGATTGGCCTTAACTATGGCTACACCTTC.